This is a list of T cell receptor beta chains from one sample in a study of shared clonotypes between healthy human individuals. Sequencing used immunoSEQ multiplex PCR; TCRdb keeps in-frame clones, though not all of them. The sample lists 450,000 to 500,000 clones; 60% to 80% were seen once. The sequenced material came from PBMCs. The source of these receptors is a woman aged 40 to 50 in good health. Some clones in this sample may be carry-over from other donors' samples. Each CDR3 is given with its conserved first and last residue. Fields, in order: J gene, V gene, CDR3 protein.

J: TRBJ2-5; V: TRBV7-7; CDR3: CASSLDRQETQYF
J: TRBJ1-4; V: TRBV4-3; CDR3: CASSPSGTGRIVGEKLFF
J: TRBJ2-3; V: TRBV15; CDR3: CATGLGGMTDTQYF
J: TRBJ2-7; V: TRBV5-5; CDR3: CASSFRLANGGMYEQYF
J: TRBJ2-1; V: TRBV11-3; CDR3: CASSLDGSGTYNEQFF
J: TRBJ1-2; V: TRBV28; CDR3: CASSTLSARGYTF
J: TRBJ2-7; V: TRBV5-1; CDR3: CASSPGTGGAYEQYF
J: TRBJ2-7; V: TRBV7-2; CDR3: CASSRTPSGSYEQYF
J: TRBJ2-1; V: TRBV5-6; CDR3: CASSPGTGTDEQFF
J: TRBJ1-4; V: TRBV28; CDR3: CASTSGGGWGEKLFF
J: TRBJ2-7; V: TRBV7-9; CDR3: CASRSKNPYEQYF